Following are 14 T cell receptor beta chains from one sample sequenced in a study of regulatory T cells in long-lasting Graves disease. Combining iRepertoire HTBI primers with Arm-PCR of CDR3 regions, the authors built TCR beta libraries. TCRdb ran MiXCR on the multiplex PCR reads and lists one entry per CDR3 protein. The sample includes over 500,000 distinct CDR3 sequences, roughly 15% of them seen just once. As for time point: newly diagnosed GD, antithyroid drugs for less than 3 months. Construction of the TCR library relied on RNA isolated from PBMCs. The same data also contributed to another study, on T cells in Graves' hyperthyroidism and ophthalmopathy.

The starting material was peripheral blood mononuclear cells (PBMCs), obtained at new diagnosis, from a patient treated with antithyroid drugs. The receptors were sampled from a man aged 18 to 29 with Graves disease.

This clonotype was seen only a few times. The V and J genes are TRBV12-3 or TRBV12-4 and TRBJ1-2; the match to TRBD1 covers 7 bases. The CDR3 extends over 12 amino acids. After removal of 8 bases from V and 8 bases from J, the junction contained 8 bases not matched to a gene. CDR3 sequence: CASAPGGSGYTF. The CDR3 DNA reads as TGTGCCAGCGCGCCAGGGGGAAGCGGCTACACCTTC.

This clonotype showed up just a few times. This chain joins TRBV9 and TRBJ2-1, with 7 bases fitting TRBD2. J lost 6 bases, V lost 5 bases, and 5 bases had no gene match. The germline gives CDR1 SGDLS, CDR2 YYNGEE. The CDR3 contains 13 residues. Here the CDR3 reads CASRPSGGNEQFF. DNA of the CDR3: TGTGCCAGCAGGCCCTCGGGGGGCAATGAGCAGTTCTTC.

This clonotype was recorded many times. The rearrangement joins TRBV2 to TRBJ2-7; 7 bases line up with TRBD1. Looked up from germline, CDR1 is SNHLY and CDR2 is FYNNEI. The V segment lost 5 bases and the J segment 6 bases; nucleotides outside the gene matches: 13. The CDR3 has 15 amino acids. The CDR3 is CASSPLLEGAREQYF. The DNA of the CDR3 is TGTGCCAGCAGTCCCCTCTTAGAGGGGGCCCGCGAGCAGTACTTC.

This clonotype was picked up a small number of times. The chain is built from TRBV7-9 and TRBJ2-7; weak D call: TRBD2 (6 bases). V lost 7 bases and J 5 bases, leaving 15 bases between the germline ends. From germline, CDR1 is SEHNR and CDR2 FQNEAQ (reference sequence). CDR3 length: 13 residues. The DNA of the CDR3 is TGTGCCAGCAAAAGCCCGTGGGGGGACGAGCAGTACTTC. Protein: CASKSPWGDEQYF.

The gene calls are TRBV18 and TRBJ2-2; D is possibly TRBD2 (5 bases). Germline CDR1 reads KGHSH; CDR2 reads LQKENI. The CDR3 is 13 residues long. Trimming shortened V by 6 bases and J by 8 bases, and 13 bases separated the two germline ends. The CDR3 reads CASSRGGNGELFF. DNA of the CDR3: TGTGCCAGCTCGCGAGGAGGAAATGGGGAGCTGTTTTTT.

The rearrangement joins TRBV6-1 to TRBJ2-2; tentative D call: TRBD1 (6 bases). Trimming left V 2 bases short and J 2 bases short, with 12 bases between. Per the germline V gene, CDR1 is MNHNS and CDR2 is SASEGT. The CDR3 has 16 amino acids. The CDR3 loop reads CASSELIGGNTGELFF. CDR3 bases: TGTGCCAGCAGTGAATTAATAGGGGGAAACACCGGGGAGCTGTTTTTT.

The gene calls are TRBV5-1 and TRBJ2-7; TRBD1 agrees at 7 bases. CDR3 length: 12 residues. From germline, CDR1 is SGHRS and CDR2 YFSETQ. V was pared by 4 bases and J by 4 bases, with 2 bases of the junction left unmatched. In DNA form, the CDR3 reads TGCGCCAGCAGCGGACAGGATTACGAGCAGTACTTC. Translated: CASSGQDYEQYF.

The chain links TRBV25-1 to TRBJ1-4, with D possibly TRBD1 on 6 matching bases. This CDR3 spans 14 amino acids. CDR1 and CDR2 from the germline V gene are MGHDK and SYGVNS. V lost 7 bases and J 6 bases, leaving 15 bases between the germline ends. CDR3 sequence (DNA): TGTGCCAGCACTCCAGGGGTGCTTGATGAAAAACTGTTTTTT. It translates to CASTPGVLDEKLFF.

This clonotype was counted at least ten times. CDR3 loop: CASSDQTSREVEQYF. The CDR3 DNA is TGTGCCAGCAGTGACCAGACTAGTAGGGAAGTCGAGCAGTACTTC. The chain carries TRBV28 and TRBJ2-7, with D tentatively TRBD2 (6 bases). The ends were cut back, 5 bases at V and 6 bases at J, with 20 bases in the middle. The CDR3 runs to 15 residues. The germline CDR1 and CDR2 sequences are MDHEN and SYDVKM. Full variable domain (outside the CDR3, taken from reference TRBV28 and TRBJ2-7): DVKVTQSSRYLVKRTGEKVFLECVQDMDHENMFWYRQDPGLGLRLIYFSYDVKMKEKGDIPEGYSVSREKKERFSLILESASTNQTSMYLCASSDQTSREVEQYFGPGTRLTVT.

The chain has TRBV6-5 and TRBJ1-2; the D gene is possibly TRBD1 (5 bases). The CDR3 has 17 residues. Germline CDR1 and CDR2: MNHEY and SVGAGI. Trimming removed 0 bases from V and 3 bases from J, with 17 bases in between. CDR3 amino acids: CASSYSIGARDDYGYTF. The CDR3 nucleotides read TGTGCCAGCAGTTACTCGATTGGAGCCCGGGACGACTATGGCTACACCTTC.

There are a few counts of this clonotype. The CDR3 is CASQGGTGYTF. CDR3 DNA: TGTGCCAGCCAAGGGGGGACGGGCTACACCTTC. V and J are TRBV2 and TRBJ1-2; D is perhaps TRBD1 (6 bases). The germline V and J ends were trimmed by 8 bases and 8 bases, with 12 bases remaining between them. The CDR3 extends over 11 amino acids. Per the germline V gene, CDR1 is SNHLY and CDR2 is FYNNEI.

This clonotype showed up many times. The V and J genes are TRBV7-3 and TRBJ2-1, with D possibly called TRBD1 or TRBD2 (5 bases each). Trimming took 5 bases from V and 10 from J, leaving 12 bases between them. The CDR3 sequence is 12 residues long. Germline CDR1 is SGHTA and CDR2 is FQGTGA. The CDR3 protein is CASSLPGTEQFF. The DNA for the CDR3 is TGTGCCAGCAGCCTCCCAGGGACGGAGCAGTTCTTC.

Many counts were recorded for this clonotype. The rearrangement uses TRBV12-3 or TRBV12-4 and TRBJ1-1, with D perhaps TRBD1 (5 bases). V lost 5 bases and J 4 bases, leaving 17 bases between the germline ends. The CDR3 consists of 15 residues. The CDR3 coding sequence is TGTGCCAGCAGTCCTGCCCCCCTGGGGCGCACTGAAGCTTTCTTT. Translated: CASSPAPLGRTEAFF.

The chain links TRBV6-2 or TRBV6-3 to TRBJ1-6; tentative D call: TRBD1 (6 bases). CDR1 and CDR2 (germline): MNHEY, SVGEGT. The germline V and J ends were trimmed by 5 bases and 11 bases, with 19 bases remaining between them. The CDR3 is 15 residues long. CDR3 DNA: TGTGCCAGCAGTGAGACAGGTGGGACCAATCCACCCCTCCACTTT. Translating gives CASSETGGTNPPLHF.